Sequencing of this T cell receptor beta chain was carried out in a study of T cells after yellow fever vaccination. Overall study findings and caveats: Clones that expanded after primary vaccination mostly reappeared after the booster (around 96% CD4, 88% CD8). Compared with primary, the secondary response was weaker and peaked at day 5, not 15.

A process of 5'RACE template switching, which added a universal primer site and UMIs, was used to make TCR cDNA. TCRdb reanalysed the 5' RACE reads using MiXCR and keeps one entry per CDR3 protein. The table records about 53,000 distinct CDR3 sequences, approximately 6.1% of them present only once. This clonotype was seen a single time. The CDR3 is made up of 14 amino acids. The J segment lost 5 bases and the V segment lost 3 bases, leaving 4 bases of the junction unmatched. Germline assignment: CDR1 LNHDA and CDR2 SQIVND (reference sequence). This rearrangement joins TRBV19 to TRBJ1-5, with 7 bases matching TRBD1. Specimen: PBMCs, either bulk or a sorted T-cell subset (CD4+, CD8+, memory, or dextramer-sorted; not recorded which), collected on the day of the yellow fever booster vaccination. The receptor comes from a man younger than 30 who received the YFV17D yellow fever vaccine. CDR3 in amino acids: CASSMGQRHQPQHF. The CDR3 DNA is TGTGCCAGTAGTATGGGACAGCGCCATCAGCCCCAGCATTTT.